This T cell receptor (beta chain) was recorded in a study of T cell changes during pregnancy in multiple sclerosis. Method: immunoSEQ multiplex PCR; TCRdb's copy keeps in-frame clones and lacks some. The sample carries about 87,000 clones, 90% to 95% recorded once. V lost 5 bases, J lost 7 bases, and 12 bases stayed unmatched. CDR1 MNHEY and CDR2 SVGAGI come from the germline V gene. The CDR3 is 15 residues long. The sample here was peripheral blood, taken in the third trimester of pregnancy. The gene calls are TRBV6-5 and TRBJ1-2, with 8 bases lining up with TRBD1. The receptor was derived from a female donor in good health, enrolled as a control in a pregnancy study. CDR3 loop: CASSPNWTGLGGYTF. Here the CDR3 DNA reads TGTGCCAGCAGTCCTAATTGGACAGGGTTGGGTGGCTACACCTTC.